This entry features one T cell receptor beta chain sequence. Its target is not known. This entry belongs to a study of radiation and T cells in renal cell carcinoma. About the study: Nephrectomy followed 15 Gy stereotactic body radiation by 4 weeks.

The CDR3 runs 13 residues. With 2 bases removed from V and 7 bases from J, the gap between germline ends came to 11 bases. Germline assignment: CDR1 MNHEY and CDR2 SMNVEV (reference sequence). The protocol was immunoSEQ multiplex PCR, while the TCRdb copy is restricted to in-frame clones and leaves out a portion. The sample holds some 120,000 clones, 70% to 90% seen once. The time point was: blood 2 weeks post-SBRT. Regarding treatment: 15 Gy SBRT to primary tumor, nephrectomy 4 weeks later. The patient's renal cell carcinoma had clear cell pathology. Notes on the study in general: From baseline, blood top tumor clonotypes peaked at 2 weeks post-radiation.

The receptor was isolated from a woman in her 70s with renal cell carcinoma. The starting material was blood, obtained from a patient whose treatment included radiotherapy and nephrectomy. The gene calls are TRBV27 and TRBJ1-2; no firm D call. The CDR3 nucleotides are TGTGCCAGCAGTTTAACTCCATTCGGTGGCTACACCTTC. Residues: CASSLTPFGGYTF.